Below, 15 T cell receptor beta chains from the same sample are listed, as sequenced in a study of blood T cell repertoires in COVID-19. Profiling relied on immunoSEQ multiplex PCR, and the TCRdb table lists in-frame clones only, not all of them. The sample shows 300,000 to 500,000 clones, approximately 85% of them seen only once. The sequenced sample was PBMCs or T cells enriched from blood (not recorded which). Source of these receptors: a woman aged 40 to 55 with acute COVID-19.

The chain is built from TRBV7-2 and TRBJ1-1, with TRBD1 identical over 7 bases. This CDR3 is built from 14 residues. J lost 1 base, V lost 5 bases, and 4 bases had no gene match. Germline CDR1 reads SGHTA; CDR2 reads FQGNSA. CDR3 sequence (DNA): TGTGCCAGCAGCCCTTGGACAGGGAACACTGAAGCTTTCTTT. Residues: CASSPWTGNTEAFF. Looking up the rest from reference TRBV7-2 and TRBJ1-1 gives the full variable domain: GAGVSQSPSNKVTEKGKDVELRCDPISGHTALYWYRQSLGQGLEFLIYFQGNSAPDKSGLPSDRFSAERTGGSVSTLTIQRTQQEDSAVYLCASSPWTGNTEAFFGQGTRLTVV.

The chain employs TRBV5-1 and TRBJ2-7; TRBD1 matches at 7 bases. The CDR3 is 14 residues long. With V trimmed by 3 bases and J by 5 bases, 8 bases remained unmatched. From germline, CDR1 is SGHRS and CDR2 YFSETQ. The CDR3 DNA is TGCGCCAGCAGCTCCCTGACAGGGAATAACGAGCAGTACTTC. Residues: CASSSLTGNNEQYF.

The CDR3: CASTPTGWGGYTF. DNA of the CDR3: TGTGCCAGCACCCCGACAGGGTGGGGGGGCTACACCTTC. V is TRBV6-5 and J is TRBJ1-2, with 7 bases lining up with TRBD1. The V and J ends lost 7 bases and 8 bases, in that order; junction bases with no gene match: 10. The germline V gene has CDR1 MNHEY and CDR2 SVGAGI. This CDR3 spans 13 amino acids.

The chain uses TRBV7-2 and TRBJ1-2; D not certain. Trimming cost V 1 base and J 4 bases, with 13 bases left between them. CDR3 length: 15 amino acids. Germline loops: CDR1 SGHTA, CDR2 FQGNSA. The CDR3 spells CASSLGHISVYGYTF. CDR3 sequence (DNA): TGTGCCAGCAGCTTAGGCCACATCTCCGTCTATGGCTACACCTTC.

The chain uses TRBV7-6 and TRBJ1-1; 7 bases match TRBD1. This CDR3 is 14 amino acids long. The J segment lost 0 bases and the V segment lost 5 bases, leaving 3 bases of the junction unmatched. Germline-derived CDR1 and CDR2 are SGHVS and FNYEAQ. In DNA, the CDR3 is TGTGCCAGCAGCCCGACAGGGATGAACACTGAAGCTTTCTTT. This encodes CASSPTGMNTEAFF.

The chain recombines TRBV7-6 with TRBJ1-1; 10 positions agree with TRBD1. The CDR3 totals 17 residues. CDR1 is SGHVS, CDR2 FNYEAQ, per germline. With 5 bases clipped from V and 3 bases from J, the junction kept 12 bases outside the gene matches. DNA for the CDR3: TGTGCCAGCAGCCCTCAGCGACAGGGGGCTAGGGACACTGAAGCTTTCTTT. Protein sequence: CASSPQRQGARDTEAFF.

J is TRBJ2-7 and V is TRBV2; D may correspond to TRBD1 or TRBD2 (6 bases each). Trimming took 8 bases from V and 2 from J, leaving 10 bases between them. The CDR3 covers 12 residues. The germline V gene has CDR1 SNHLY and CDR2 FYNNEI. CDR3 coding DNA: TGTGCCAGCCGTGGGGGGCCCTACGAGCAGTACTTC. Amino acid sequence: CASRGGPYEQYF.

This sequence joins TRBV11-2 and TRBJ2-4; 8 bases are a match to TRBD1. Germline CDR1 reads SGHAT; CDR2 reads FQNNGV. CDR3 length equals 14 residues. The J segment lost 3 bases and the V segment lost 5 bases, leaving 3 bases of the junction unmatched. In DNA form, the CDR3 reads TGTGCCAGCAGCCCGGACAGGGTCAAAAACATTCAGTACTTC. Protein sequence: CASSPDRVKNIQYF. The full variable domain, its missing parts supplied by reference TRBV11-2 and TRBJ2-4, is EAGVAQSPRYKIIEKRQSVAFWCNPISGHATLYWYQQILGQGPKLLIQFQNNGVVDDSQLPKDRFSAERLKGVDSTLKIQPAKLEDSAVYLCASSPDRVKNIQYFGAGTRLSVL.

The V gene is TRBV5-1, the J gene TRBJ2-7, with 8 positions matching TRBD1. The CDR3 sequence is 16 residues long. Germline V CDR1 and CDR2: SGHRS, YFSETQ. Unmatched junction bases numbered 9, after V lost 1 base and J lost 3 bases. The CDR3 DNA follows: TGCGCCAGCAGCTTGACCCCGGACAGGGAATTCTACGAGCAGTACTTC. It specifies CASSLTPDREFYEQYF.

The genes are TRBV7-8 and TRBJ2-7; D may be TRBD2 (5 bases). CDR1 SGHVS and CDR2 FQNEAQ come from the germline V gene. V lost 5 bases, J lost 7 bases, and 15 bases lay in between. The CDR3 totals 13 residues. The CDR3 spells CASSPSRVREQYF. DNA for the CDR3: TGTGCCAGCAGCCCTTCGAGGGTGCGAGAGCAGTACTTC.

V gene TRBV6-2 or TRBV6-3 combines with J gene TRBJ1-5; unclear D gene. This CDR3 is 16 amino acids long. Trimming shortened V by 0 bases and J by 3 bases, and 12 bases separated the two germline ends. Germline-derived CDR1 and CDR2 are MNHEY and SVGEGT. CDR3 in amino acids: CASSYSSAGINQPQHF. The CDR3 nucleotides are TGTGCCAGCAGTTACTCAAGCGCGGGGATCAATCAGCCCCAGCATTTT.

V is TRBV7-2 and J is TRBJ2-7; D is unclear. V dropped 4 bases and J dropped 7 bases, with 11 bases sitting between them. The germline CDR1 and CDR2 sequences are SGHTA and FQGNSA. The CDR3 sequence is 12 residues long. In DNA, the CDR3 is TGTGCCAGCAGCTCGTCGTTCCCTGAGCAGTACTTC. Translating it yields CASSSSFPEQYF.

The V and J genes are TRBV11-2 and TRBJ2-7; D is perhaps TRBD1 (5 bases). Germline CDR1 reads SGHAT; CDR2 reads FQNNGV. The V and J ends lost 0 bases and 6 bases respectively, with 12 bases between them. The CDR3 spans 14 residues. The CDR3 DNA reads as TGTGCCAGCAGCTTAGATTTAGGGGTGGGCGAGCAGTACTTC. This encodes CASSLDLGVGEQYF.

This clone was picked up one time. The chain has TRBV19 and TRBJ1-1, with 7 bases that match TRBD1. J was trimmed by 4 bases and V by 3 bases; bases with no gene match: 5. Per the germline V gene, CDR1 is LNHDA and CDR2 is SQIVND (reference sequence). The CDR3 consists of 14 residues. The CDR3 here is CASSMVAGGTEAFF. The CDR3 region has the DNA TGTGCCAGTAGTATGGTGGCAGGGGGCACTGAAGCTTTCTTT.

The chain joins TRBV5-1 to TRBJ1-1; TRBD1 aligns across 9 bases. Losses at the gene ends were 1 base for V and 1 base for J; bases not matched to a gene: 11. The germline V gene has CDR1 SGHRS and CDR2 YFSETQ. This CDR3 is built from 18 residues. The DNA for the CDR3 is TGCGCCAGCAGCTTGCCTACAGGGGGCGCAGTCTCGAACACTGAAGCTTTCTTT. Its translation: CASSLPTGGAVSNTEAFF.